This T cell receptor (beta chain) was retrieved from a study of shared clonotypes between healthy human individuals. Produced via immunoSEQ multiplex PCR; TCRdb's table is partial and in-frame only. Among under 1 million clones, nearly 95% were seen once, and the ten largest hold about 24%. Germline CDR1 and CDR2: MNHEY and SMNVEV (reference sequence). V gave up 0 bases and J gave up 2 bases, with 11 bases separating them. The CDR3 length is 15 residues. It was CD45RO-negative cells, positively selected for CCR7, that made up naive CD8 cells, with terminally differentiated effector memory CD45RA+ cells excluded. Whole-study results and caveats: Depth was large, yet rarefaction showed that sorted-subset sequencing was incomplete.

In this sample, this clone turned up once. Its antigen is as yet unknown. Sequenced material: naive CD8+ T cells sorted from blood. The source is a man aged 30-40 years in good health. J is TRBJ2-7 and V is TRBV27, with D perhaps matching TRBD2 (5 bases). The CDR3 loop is CASSLSFGETYEQYF. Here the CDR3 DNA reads TGTGCCAGCAGTTTATCGTTCGGGGAAACCTACGAGCAGTACTTC.